What follows are 18 T cell receptor beta chains derived from one specimen sequenced in a study of blood T cell repertoires in COVID-19. Repertoires were generated with immunoSEQ multiplex PCR, while TCRdb's copy carries only in-frame clones and drops some. The table includes 350,000 to 450,000 clones, 70% to 90% detected once. Specimen: PBMCs or T cells enriched from blood (not recorded which). Receptors originate from a woman in her late teens or twenties who had been exposed to COVID-19.

The rearrangement uses TRBV27 and TRBJ2-3; 7 positions agree with TRBD1. The CDR3 totals 15 residues. Germline CDR1 is MNHEY and CDR2 is SMNVEV (reference sequence). J was trimmed by 4 bases and V by 4 bases; bases with no gene match: 8. The CDR3 loop reads CASSSVDRPPDTQYF. In DNA, the CDR3 is TGTGCCAGCAGTTCAGTGGACAGGCCCCCAGATACGCAGTATTTT.

The chain is built from TRBV7-2 and TRBJ2-5, with 10 bases lining up with TRBD1. The V gene end was trimmed by 5 bases and the J gene end by 12 bases; junction bases not matched to a gene: 12. This CDR3 has 14 residues. Germline CDR1 SGHTA, CDR2 FQGNSA. The CDR3, as DNA: TGTGCCAGCAGCACCGGGACAGGGGTCGGGGCTGAGTACTTC. Amino acid sequence: CASSTGTGVGAEYF.

With regard to this clone: The junction does not match germline at one end; this may be a read error. The chain links TRBV19 to TRBJ2-3; D ambiguous. This CDR3 region has 14 residues. Germline loops: CDR1 LNHDA, CDR2 SQIVND (reference sequence). CDR3 sequence: CASSISGLTDTQYF. Here the CDR3 DNA reads TGTGCAAGTAGTATATCGGGTCTCACAGATACGCAGTATTTT.

This chain connects TRBV11-2 to TRBJ2-3; D uncertain. This CDR3 is built from 12 residues. CDR1 SGHAT and CDR2 FQNNGV come from the germline V gene. V was trimmed by 2 bases and J by 4 bases, leaving 4 bases between them. The CDR3, as DNA: TGTGCCAGCAGCTTACAGGCAGATACGCAGTATTTT. This sequence encodes CASSLQADTQYF.

This rearrangement joins TRBV5-1 to TRBJ2-1; TRBD1 matches 12 bases. The junction had 7 bases not matched to a gene; V was cut back by 7 bases and J by 5 bases. CDR1 and CDR2 from the germline V gene are SGHRS and YFSETQ. The CDR3 length is 15 residues. CDR3 sequence: CASAMGQGADNEQFF. As DNA, the CDR3 is TGCGCCAGCGCCATGGGACAGGGGGCGGACAATGAGCAGTTCTTC.

The chain combines TRBV30 with TRBJ1-2; D perhaps matches TRBD1 (5 bases). In germline, CDR1 is GTSNPN, CDR2 SVGIG (reference sequence). Deletions cut 1 base from V and 4 bases from J, with 13 bases between. The CDR3 consists of 14 residues. Here the CDR3 reads CAWSAHPGGYGYTF. CDR3 coding DNA: TGTGCCTGGAGTGCCCATCCCGGGGGCTATGGCTACACCTTC. Filled out from reference TRBV30 and TRBJ1-2, the complete variable domain reads SQTIHQWPATLVQPVGSPLSLECTVEGTSNPNLYWYRQAAGRGLQLLFYSVGIGQISSEVPQNLSASRPQDRQFILSSKKLLLSDSGFYLCAWSAHPGGYGYTFGSGTRLTVV.

The chain uses TRBV30 and TRBJ2-2, with a weak D call TRBD1 (6 bases). Trimming removed 3 bases at V and 6 bases at J, with 14 bases between. CDR1 GTSNPN and CDR2 SVGIG come from the germline V gene (reference sequence). This CDR3 region has 14 residues. The CDR3 loop is CAWRQNRVAGELFF. In DNA, the CDR3 is TGTGCCTGGAGACAGAACAGGGTTGCCGGGGAGCTGTTTTTT.

This sequence joins TRBV19 and TRBJ2-7, with 7 bases that match TRBD1. This CDR3 spans 14 amino acids. CDR1 is LNHDA, CDR2 SQIVND, per germline (reference sequence). Unmatched junction bases numbered 7, after V lost 6 bases and J lost 2 bases. CDR3 amino acids: CASSGTAQPYEQYF. The CDR3 DNA sequence: TGTGCCAGTAGCGGGACAGCCCAACCCTACGAGCAGTACTTC.

The chain is built from TRBV3-1 (or the pseudogene TRBV3-2) and TRBJ2-7; TRBD2 aligns across 9 bases. The germline V gene encodes CDR1 LGHDT and CDR2 YNNKEL (reference sequence). The ends lost 1 base at V and 4 bases at J; junction bases unmatched: 8. The CDR3 has 16 amino acids. CDR3 in amino acids: CASSQVGAGGPYEQYF. The CDR3 DNA reads TGTGCCAGCAGCCAAGTTGGGGCGGGAGGGCCGTACGAGCAGTACTTC.

V is TRBV27 and J is TRBJ1-4; D unresolved. This CDR3 has 14 residues. V was pared by 8 bases and J by 2 bases, with 12 bases between. In germline, CDR1 is MNHEY, CDR2 SMNVEV (reference sequence). The CDR3 DNA is TGTGCCAGCTGTGACACGACCACTAATGAAAAACTGTTTTTT. Its protein is CASCDTTTNEKLFF.

The chain is built from TRBV3-1 (or the pseudogene TRBV3-2) and TRBJ2-3, with D possibly matching TRBD2 (6 bases). Germline lookup yields CDR1 LGHDT and CDR2 YNNKEL (reference sequence). The ends were cut back, 2 bases at V and 6 bases at J, with 18 bases in the middle. The length of the CDR3 is 16 residues. CDR3 sequence: CASSQSRPLAPDTQYF. CDR3 DNA: TGTGCCAGCAGCCAAAGCCGTCCACTAGCCCCGGATACGCAGTATTTT.

The chain combines TRBV7-2 with TRBJ2-3; a weak D match, TRBD1 (5 bases). The V end lost 1 base, the J end lost 4 bases, and 12 bases lay between the germline ends. Germline CDR1 and CDR2: SGHTA and FQGNSA. The CDR3 extends over 15 amino acids. The chain's CDR3 is CASSLGGATADTQYF. The CDR3 nucleotides are TGTGCCAGCAGCTTAGGTGGGGCGACGGCAGATACGCAGTATTTT. The whole variable domain, filled in from reference TRBV7-2 and TRBJ2-3, reads GAGVSQSPSNKVTEKGKDVELRCDPISGHTALYWYRQSLGQGLEFLIYFQGNSAPDKSGLPSDRFSAERTGGSVSTLTIQRTQQEDSAVYLCASSLGGATADTQYFGPGTRLTVL.

The chain uses TRBV7-8 and TRBJ2-2; possible D gene TRBD2, 6 bases. In germline, CDR1 is SGHVS, CDR2 FQNEAQ. There are 16 residues in the CDR3. Trimming cost V 2 bases and J 0 bases, with 10 bases left between them. The CDR3 coding sequence is TGTGCCAGCAGCTTATCCGCGGGGCCGAACACCGGGGAGCTGTTTTTT. Translation: CASSLSAGPNTGELFF. Variable domain in full (rest from reference TRBV7-8 and TRBJ2-2): GAGVSQSPRYKVAKRGQDVALRCDPISGHVSLFWYQQALGQGPEFLTYFQNEAQLDKSGLPSDRFFAERPEGSVSTLKIQRTQQEDSAVYLCASSLSAGPNTGELFFGEGSRLTVL.

Only one count was recorded for this clone. In DNA form, the CDR3 reads TGTGCCAGCAGTCCTGGGACAGGGCTCCAAGCTTTCTTT. It codes for CASSPGTGLQAFF. V is TRBV28 and J is TRBJ1-1; 9 nucleotides line up with TRBD1. V was clipped by 5 bases and J by 9 bases; unmatched bases: 7. Per germline, CDR1 MDHEN and CDR2 SYDVKM. The CDR3 totals 13 residues.

This clone turned up a few times. The chain carries TRBV10-3 and TRBJ2-1; tentatively, D is TRBD2 (7 bases). CDR3 size: 19 residues. Germline lookup yields CDR1 ENHRY and CDR2 SYGVKD. The ends were cut back, 4 bases at V and 0 bases at J, with 22 bases in the middle. The CDR3 protein is CAISAYAGASPGSYNEQFF. CDR3 DNA: TGTGCCATCAGTGCTTACGCGGGGGCTTCCCCCGGCTCCTACAATGAGCAGTTCTTC.

This clone was seen a few times. The rearrangement links TRBV4-3 to TRBJ2-1; 16 nucleotides agree with TRBD2. CDR3 size: 16 residues. Germline loops: CDR1 LGHNA, CDR2 YSLEER. Trimming at V came to 6 bases and at J to 9 bases, leaving 8 bases not matched to a gene. CDR3 in amino acids: CASSHTGLAGGGEQFF. The CDR3 nucleotides are TGCGCCAGCAGTCACACGGGACTAGCGGGGGGGGGTGAGCAGTTCTTC.

V gene TRBV2 combines with J gene TRBJ2-1; TRBD2 matches at 7 bases. CDR1 is SNHLY, CDR2 FYNNEI, per germline. The CDR3 length is 15 residues. Germline trimming cut 6 bases from V and 0 bases from J; bases unmatched to any gene: 5. Here the CDR3 reads CASRTGGSSYNEQFF. In DNA, the CDR3 is TGTGCCAGCAGGACGGGCGGGAGCTCCTACAATGAGCAGTTCTTC.

This chain joins TRBV6-5 and TRBJ1-5; D is unclear. This CDR3 region has 15 residues. The germline V gene has CDR1 MNHEY and CDR2 SVGAGI. V dropped 0 bases and J dropped 0 bases, with 6 bases sitting between them. CDR3 sequence (DNA): TGTGCCAGCAGTTACTCCGAACATAGCAATCAGCCCCAGCATTTT. Its protein is CASSYSEHSNQPQHF.